Listed below are T cell receptor beta chains from one sample, sequenced in a study of regulatory T cells in long-lasting Graves disease. TCRdb re-analysed the multiplex PCR reads in MiXCR, keeping a single row per CDR3 protein. The sample has roughly 400,000 distinct CDR3 sequences, 21% seen once; the top ten hold 13% to 15%. This specimen was peripheral blood mononuclear cells (PBMCs), taken when the disease was refractory, from a patient treated with antithyroid drugs. The receptors come from a female donor with Graves disease. CDR3s include the opening cysteine and the closing phenylalanine or tryptophan. The order of the fields is D gene, J gene, CDR3 length, V gene, clone size, CDR3 protein, CDR3 DNA. D genes are given only for firm matches. Size values are once, few and many counts, or a class for expanded clones, and some rows have none.

D gene: -
J gene: TRBJ1-1
CDR3 length: 11
V gene: TRBV19
clone size: few
CDR3 protein: CASSIGPEAFF
CDR3 DNA: TGTGCCAGTAGTATAGGTCCTGAAGCTTTCTTT

D gene: TRBD2
J gene: TRBJ2-1
CDR3 length: 14
V gene: TRBV30
clone size: few
CDR3 protein: CAWSVGLAGNEQFF
CDR3 DNA: TGTGCCTGGAGTGTAGGACTAGCGGGAAATGAGCAGTTCTTC

D gene: -
J gene: TRBJ1-5
CDR3 length: 14
V gene: TRBV20-1
clone size: -
CDR3 protein: CSAIRGHPVQPQHF
CDR3 DNA: TGCAGTGCTATCCGGGGTCACCCAGTTCAGCCCCAGCATTTT

D gene: -
J gene: TRBJ1-1
CDR3 length: 15
V gene: TRBV28
clone size: many
CDR3 protein: CASTESGTVNTEAFF
CDR3 DNA: TGTGCCAGCACAGAATCCGGGACGGTGAACACTGAAGCTTTCTTT

D gene: -
J gene: TRBJ2-7
CDR3 length: 14
V gene: TRBV27
clone size: many
CDR3 protein: CASSLRQNVHEQYF
CDR3 DNA: TGTGCCAGCAGTCTCCGACAGAACGTTCACGAGCAGTACTTC

D gene: -
J gene: TRBJ2-1
CDR3 length: 15
V gene: TRBV2
clone size: many
CDR3 protein: CASTVQGGPYNEQFF
CDR3 DNA: TGTGCCAGCACAGTACAGGGAGGTCCCTACAATGAGCAGTTCTTC

D gene: -
J gene: TRBJ1-1
CDR3 length: 18
V gene: TRBV7-9
clone size: -
CDR3 protein: CASSLELAEEKQNTEAFF
CDR3 DNA: TGTGCCAGCAGCTTAGAGTTGGCGGAGGAAAAACAGAACACTGAAGCTTTCTTT

D gene: -
J gene: TRBJ2-7
CDR3 length: 13
V gene: TRBV19
clone size: -
CDR3 protein: CASSMGIFYEQYF
CDR3 DNA: TGTGCCAGTAGTATGGGGATCTTCTACGAGCAGTACTTC

D gene: -
J gene: TRBJ1-2
CDR3 length: 13
V gene: TRBV28
clone size: many
CDR3 protein: CASSNRESSSYTF
CDR3 DNA: TGTGCCAGCAGCAACAGGGAATCCAGTAGCTACACCTTC

D gene: TRBD2
J gene: TRBJ2-7
CDR3 length: 13
V gene: TRBV20-1
clone size: many
CDR3 protein: CSASYQRGHEQYF
CDR3 DNA: TGCAGTGCTAGCTACCAGCGGGGACACGAGCAGTACTTC

D gene: -
J gene: TRBJ2-7
CDR3 length: 14
V gene: TRBV27
clone size: many
CDR3 protein: CASSVGRASYEQYF
CDR3 DNA: TGTGCCAGCAGTGTCGGGAGAGCCTCCTACGAGCAGTACTTC

D gene: -
J gene: TRBJ1-6
CDR3 length: 15
V gene: TRBV7-2
clone size: many
CDR3 protein: CASSQQPGYNSPLHF
CDR3 DNA: TGTGCCAGCAGCCAGCAACCAGGCTACAATTCACCCCTCCACTTT

D gene: -
J gene: TRBJ2-7
CDR3 length: 14
V gene: TRBV19
clone size: few
CDR3 protein: CASSPGRTSYEQYF
CDR3 DNA: TGTGCCAGTAGTCCGGGACGGACCTCCTACGAGCAGTACTTC

D gene: -
J gene: TRBJ1-1
CDR3 length: 13
V gene: TRBV7-9
clone size: few
CDR3 protein: CASKRDVNTEAFF
CDR3 DNA: TGTGCCAGCAAACGGGATGTTAACACTGAAGCTTTCTTT

D gene: -
J gene: TRBJ2-6
CDR3 length: 17
V gene: TRBV3-1
clone size: few
CDR3 protein: CASSQESQGAGANVLTF
CDR3 DNA: TGTGCCAGCAGCCAAGAGTCGCAGGGAGCTGGGGCCAACGTCCTGACTTTC

D gene: -
J gene: TRBJ1-4
CDR3 length: 13
V gene: TRBV2
clone size: many
CDR3 protein: CASSEAQGGRLFF
CDR3 DNA: TGTGCCAGCAGTGAAGCACAAGGGGGTAGACTGTTTTTT

D gene: -
J gene: TRBJ2-7
CDR3 length: 16
V gene: TRBV14
clone size: -
CDR3 protein: CASSPPGTASSYEQYF
CDR3 DNA: TGTGCCAGCAGCCCGCCCGGGACGGCGAGCTCCTACGAGCAGTACTTC

D gene: -
J gene: TRBJ2-5
CDR3 length: 15
V gene: TRBV3-1
clone size: -
CDR3 protein: CASSQVSQGGETQYF
CDR3 DNA: TGTGCCAGCAGCCAAGTTTCACAGGGGGGGGAGACCCAGTACTTC

D gene: TRBD2
J gene: TRBJ2-7
CDR3 length: 15
V gene: TRBV28
clone size: many
CDR3 protein: CASSLPSGSLYEQYF
CDR3 DNA: TGTGCCAGCAGTTTACCTAGCGGGAGTCTTTACGAGCAGTACTTC

D gene: -
J gene: TRBJ2-5
CDR3 length: 14
V gene: TRBV20-1
clone size: many
CDR3 protein: CSARDGSTRETQYF
CDR3 DNA: TGCAGTGCTAGAGATGGGAGCACGAGAGAGACCCAGTACTTC

D gene: -
J gene: TRBJ2-5
CDR3 length: 14
V gene: TRBV10-1
clone size: many
CDR3 protein: CASSESGRGETQYF
CDR3 DNA: TGCGCCAGCAGTGAGTCCGGCAGGGGAGAGACCCAGTACTTC

D gene: -
J gene: TRBJ1-1
CDR3 length: 14
V gene: TRBV28
clone size: many
CDR3 protein: CASSRHSQNTEAFF
CDR3 DNA: TGTGCCAGCAGCCGCCACAGCCAGAACACTGAAGCTTTCTTT